These 26 T cell receptor beta chains originate from one sample sequenced in a study of response to subunit inactivated influenza vaccine. TCRdb independently ran MiXCR on the RT-PCR reads; one entry per CDR3 protein. The data contain 650,000 to 850,000 distinct CDR3 sequences, approximately 14% of them singletons. The sequences come from PBMCs from blood, collected roughly 15 days before vaccination. Receptors originate from a middle-aged man who received an inactivated influenza vaccine.

The chain employs TRBV12-3 or TRBV12-4 and TRBJ2-1; 9 bases fit TRBD2. The CDR3 runs to 17 residues. V lost 3 bases to trimming and J lost 7 bases; unmatched junction nucleotides: 13. Written as DNA, the CDR3 is TGTGCCAGCAGTTTTGGATTGGCGGGGGGGCTGGGAAATGAGCAGTTCTTC. Translating gives CASSFGLAGGLGNEQFF.

In this sample, this clonotype turned up many times. This chain uses TRBV5-5 with TRBJ2-3; D is unclear. Germline CDR1 reads SGHKS; CDR2 reads YYEKEE (reference sequence). Trimming took 1 base from V and 1 from J, leaving 13 bases between them. The CDR3 extends over 16 amino acids. CDR3 region: CASSLYGIRGTDTQYF. The CDR3 DNA follows: TGTGCCAGCAGCTTGTATGGGATCCGGGGCACAGATACGCAGTATTTT.

The chain joins TRBV6-1 to TRBJ2-1; D remains unclear. CDR1 is MNHNS, CDR2 SASEGT, per germline. The CDR3 sequence is 15 residues long. The V and J ends lost 6 bases and 0 bases respectively, with 12 bases between them. The CDR3 is CASRRLSSSYNEQFF. In nucleotides, the CDR3 is TGTGCCAGCAGACGCCTTTCTAGCTCCTACAATGAGCAGTTCTTC.

The chain has TRBV27 and TRBJ2-5; 9 bases are shared with TRBD2. The germline V gene has CDR1 MNHEY and CDR2 SMNVEV (reference sequence). V shed 3 bases and J 5 bases; nucleotides not matched to a gene: 7. This CDR3 region has 15 residues. CDR3 in amino acids: CASSLGLAAAETQYF. Here the CDR3 DNA reads TGTGCCAGCAGTTTGGGACTAGCTGCCGCCGAGACCCAGTACTTC.

As concerns this clonotype: Compared with germline, one end of the junction differs, possibly owing to a read error. The chain carries TRBV12-5 and TRBJ2-2; weak D call: TRBD2 (5 bases). This CDR3 has 13 residues. Germline V gives CDR1 LGHNT, CDR2 FRNRAP. The CDR3 sequence: CASDLVLAGELFF. CDR3 nucleotides: TGTGCTAGTGATTTGGTACTAGCCGGGGAGCTGTTTTTT. Full variable domain (missing parts from reference TRBV12-5 and TRBJ2-2): DARVTQTPRHKVTEMGQEVTMRCQPILGHNTVFWYRQTMMQGLELLAYFRNRAPLDDSGMPKDRFSAEMPDATLATLKIQPSEPRDSAVYFCASDLVLAGELFFGEGSRLTVL.

V is TRBV19 and J is TRBJ2-4, with 10 bases fitting TRBD1. There are 17 residues in the CDR3. Germline V CDR1 and CDR2: LNHDA, SQIVND (reference sequence). V was pared by 3 bases and J by 1 base, with 6 bases of the junction left unmatched. CDR3 protein: CASSIVGTGEAKNIQYF. The DNA of the CDR3 is TGTGCCAGTAGTATTGTCGGGACAGGGGAGGCCAAAAACATTCAGTACTTC.

This clonotype was detected only a few times. This chain joins TRBV7-2 and TRBJ2-3; D is ambiguous. The CDR3 is made up of 13 amino acids. CDR1 is SGHTA and CDR2 is FQGNSA in the germline V gene. The V and J ends lost 0 bases and 6 bases respectively, with 7 bases between them. The CDR3 region has the DNA TGTGCCAGCAGCTTAGCCCAACGGGATACGCAGTATTTT. This encodes CASSLAQRDTQYF.

A few counts support this clonotype. The genes are TRBV7-9 and TRBJ2-5, with unresolved D. This CDR3 is built from 14 residues. The germline CDR1 and CDR2 sequences are SEHNR and FQNEAQ (reference sequence). V dropped 1 base and J dropped 5 bases, with 11 bases sitting between them. DNA of the CDR3: TGTGCCAGCAGCTTAGAAATAGCTGGGGAGACCCAGTACTTC. Protein sequence: CASSLEIAGETQYF.

The V gene is TRBV4-1, the J gene TRBJ1-5; D not certain. Germline CDR1 is MGHRA and CDR2 is YSYEKL. Trimming took off 0 bases at V and 5 bases at J, with 14 bases between the two ends. The CDR3 spans 16 residues. CDR3 nucleotide sequence: TGCGCCAGCAGCCAAGAACCGGTATCTCCATATCAGCCCCAGCATTTT. Translation: CASSQEPVSPYQPQHF.

This chain connects TRBV10-3 to TRBJ1-4, with unresolved D. The germline CDR1 and CDR2 sequences are ENHRY and SYGVKD. CDR3 length: 14 amino acids. The V and J ends lost 2 bases and 5 bases respectively, with 9 bases between them. The CDR3 DNA follows: TGTGCCATCAGTGAGGTAAACTCCAATGAAAAACTGTTTTTT. Its protein is CAISEVNSNEKLFF.

This clonotype was seen a handful of times. The genes are TRBV4-1 and TRBJ2-1; 9 bases agree with TRBD1. The CDR3 has 17 amino acids. Germline V gives CDR1 MGHRA, CDR2 YSYEKL. Germline trimming cut 1 base from V and 2 bases from J; bases unmatched to any gene: 6. CDR3 DNA: TGCGCCAGCAGCCAAGGGGGACAGGGCAGGACCTACAATGAGCAGTTCTTC. This sequence encodes CASSQGGQGRTYNEQFF.

This clonotype was observed many times. This chain links TRBV5-5 with TRBJ2-7; no clear D gene. The germline gives CDR1 SGHKS, CDR2 YYEKEE (reference sequence). With 5 bases removed from V and 4 bases from J, the gap between germline ends came to 7 bases. The CDR3 has 11 residues. CDR3 in amino acids: CASSLQYEQYF. CDR3 in DNA: TGTGCCAGCAGTTTACAGTACGAGCAGTACTTC.

The chain recombines TRBV20-1 with TRBJ2-7, with TRBD2 matching over 9 bases. CDR1 and CDR2 from the germline V gene are DFQATT and SNEGSKA (reference sequence). V lost 0 bases to trimming and J lost 4 bases; unmatched junction nucleotides: 13. CDR3 length equals 17 residues. The CDR3 is CSARDIQDGTSKYEQYF. The DNA of the CDR3 is TGCAGTGCTAGAGATATTCAGGACGGGACTAGCAAGTACGAGCAGTACTTC.

For this clonotype: A much larger clonotype is one base distant, so this may be a read error. This chain joins TRBV28 and TRBJ2-3, with a tentative D call TRBD1 (6 bases). From germline, CDR1 is MDHEN and CDR2 SYDVKM. This CDR3 comprises 19 residues. Written as DNA, the CDR3 is TGTGCCAGCGGTTTCCCAGCCCTTGGTGGGGGCCGTGACACAGATACGCAGTATTTT. Translating it yields CASGFPALGGGRDTDTQYF. Full variable domain (rest looked up from reference TRBV28 and TRBJ2-3): DVKVTQSSRYLVKRTGEKVFLECVQDMDHENMFWYRQDPGLGLRLIYFSYDVKMKEKGDIPEGYSVSREKKERFSLILESASTNQTSMYLCASGFPALGGGRDTDTQYFGPGTRLTVL.

The chain combines TRBV30 with TRBJ2-7; 7 nucleotides align to TRBD1. The CDR3 spans 12 residues. V dropped 3 bases and J dropped 5; count of bases not matched to a gene: 4. Looked up from germline, CDR1 is GTSNPN and CDR2 is SVGIG (reference sequence). The CDR3 DNA follows: TGTGCCTGGAGGGGAGACAGGGACGAGCAGTACTTC. It is translated as CAWRGDRDEQYF.

This chain uses TRBV18 with TRBJ2-7; 7 bases match TRBD1. Germline V gene lookup returns CDR1 KGHSH and CDR2 LQKENI. The CDR3 has 17 residues. V was clipped by 2 bases and J by 3 bases; unmatched bases: 13. The CDR3 DNA is TGTGCCAGCTCACCAGGGGAAGGCCGCAGGGGGAACTACGAGCAGTACTTC. Translation: CASSPGEGRRGNYEQYF.

The table lists this clonotype with many counts. CDR3 DNA sequence: TGCGCCAGCAGCTATTCAGTTACTGGTAGCACAGATACGCAGTATTTT. Translated: CASSYSVTGSTDTQYF. V usage is TRBV5-1 and J usage is TRBJ2-3; no clear D. CDR3 length: 16 residues. V lost 3 bases to trimming and J lost 0 bases, with 14 bases between them. The germline V gene has CDR1 SGHRS and CDR2 YFSETQ.

This clonotype was detected a few times. A much larger clone lies a single base off, so this may be a read error. CDR3 nucleotides: TGCAGCGTGGCCGGGACAGGGGCGTACAATGAGCAGCTCTTC. This encodes CSVAGTGAYNEQLF. The chain is built from TRBV29-1 and TRBJ2-1, with 10 bases lining up with TRBD1. The germline CDR1 and CDR2 sequences are SQVTM and ANQGSEA. There are 14 residues in the CDR3.

The table lists this clonotype with a few counts. The V call is TRBV11-2, the J call TRBJ2-1; TRBD2 aligns across 15 bases. The CDR3 is 18 residues long. The V gene end was trimmed by 1 base and the J gene end by 7 bases; junction bases not matched to a gene: 8. The germline V gene has CDR1 SGHAT and CDR2 FQNNGV. In DNA form, the CDR3 reads TGTGCCAGCAGCTTAGGGACTAGCGGGAGGGCCCTGGGGAATGAGCAGTTCTTC. Its protein is CASSLGTSGRALGNEQFF. The complete variable domain, with remaining parts taken from reference TRBV11-2 and TRBJ2-1, reads EAGVAQSPRYKIIEKRQSVAFWCNPISGHATLYWYQQILGQGPKLLIQFQNNGVVDDSQLPKDRFSAERLKGVDSTLKIQPAKLEDSAVYLCASSLGTSGRALGNEQFFGPGTRLTVL.

This clonotype was picked up many times. This chain links TRBV10-3 with TRBJ2-3, with 10 bases lining up with TRBD2. Trimming at V came to 10 bases and at J to 2 bases, leaving 6 bases not matched to a gene. The CDR3 runs 14 residues. In germline, CDR1 is ENHRY, CDR2 SYGVKD. The CDR3: CATSGRADTDTQYF. CDR3 in DNA: TGTGCCACCAGCGGGAGGGCCGACACAGATACGCAGTATTTT.

The gene calls are TRBV4-2 and TRBJ2-7; 9 bases are shared with TRBD1. The CDR3 sequence is 14 residues long. In germline, CDR1 is LGHNA, CDR2 YNFKEQ. After removal of 0 bases from V and 6 bases from J, the junction contained 3 bases not matched to a gene. The CDR3 here is CASSQEGTGFEQYF. The CDR3 DNA sequence: TGTGCCAGCAGCCAAGAAGGGACAGGGTTCGAGCAGTACTTC.

The chain joins TRBV29-1 to TRBJ1-1, with TRBD1 matching 8 bases. Germline loops: CDR1 SQVTM, CDR2 ANQGSEA. With 6 bases clipped from V and 0 bases from J, the junction kept 3 bases outside the gene matches. The length of the CDR3 is 13 residues. CDR3 loop: CSVGTGMNTEAFF. In DNA, the CDR3 is TGCAGCGTCGGGACAGGCATGAACACTGAAGCTTTCTTT.

The chain employs TRBV9 and TRBJ2-2; 7 nucleotides line up with TRBD2. The trim removed 4 bases at V and 2 bases at J, leaving 17 bases unmatched. The CDR3 covers 19 residues. CDR1 and CDR2 (germline): SGDLS, YYNGEE. CDR3 in amino acids: CASSRSQQILAVNTGELFF. The DNA for the CDR3 is TGTGCCAGCAGCCGATCCCAACAAATCCTAGCGGTTAACACCGGGGAGCTGTTTTTT.

The chain couples TRBV30 to TRBJ1-1, with a possible D match to TRBD1 (5 bases). The CDR3 extends over 12 amino acids. Germline V gene lookup returns CDR1 GTSNPN and CDR2 SVGIG (reference sequence). The V gene lost 8 bases and the J gene lost 7 bases, with 17 bases spanning the gap. The CDR3 region is CAGDPGFSEAFF. The CDR3 DNA sequence: TGTGCCGGAGACCCAGGGTTCAGTGAAGCTTTCTTT.

The rearrangement uses TRBV9 and TRBJ2-7, with 8 bases matching TRBD2. V shed 7 bases, J shed 1 base, and the junction held 7 bases outside the gene matches. Germline V gene sequence: CDR1 SGDLS, CDR2 YYNGEE. The CDR3 sequence is 14 residues long. In nucleotides, the CDR3 is TGTGCCAGCGGCTCGGGACTAGGTTCCTACGAGCAGTACTTC. This gives the protein CASGSGLGSYEQYF.

The rearrangement joins TRBV20-1 to TRBJ2-2; 15 positions match TRBD2. This CDR3 contains 17 residues. The junction had 4 bases not matched to a gene; V was cut back by 3 bases and J by 2 bases. CDR1 is DFQATT and CDR2 is SNEGSKA in the germline V gene (reference sequence). CDR3 loop: CSASRTSGGANTGELFF. As DNA, the CDR3 is TGCAGTGCTAGCCGGACTAGCGGGGGGGCCAACACCGGGGAGCTGTTTTTT.